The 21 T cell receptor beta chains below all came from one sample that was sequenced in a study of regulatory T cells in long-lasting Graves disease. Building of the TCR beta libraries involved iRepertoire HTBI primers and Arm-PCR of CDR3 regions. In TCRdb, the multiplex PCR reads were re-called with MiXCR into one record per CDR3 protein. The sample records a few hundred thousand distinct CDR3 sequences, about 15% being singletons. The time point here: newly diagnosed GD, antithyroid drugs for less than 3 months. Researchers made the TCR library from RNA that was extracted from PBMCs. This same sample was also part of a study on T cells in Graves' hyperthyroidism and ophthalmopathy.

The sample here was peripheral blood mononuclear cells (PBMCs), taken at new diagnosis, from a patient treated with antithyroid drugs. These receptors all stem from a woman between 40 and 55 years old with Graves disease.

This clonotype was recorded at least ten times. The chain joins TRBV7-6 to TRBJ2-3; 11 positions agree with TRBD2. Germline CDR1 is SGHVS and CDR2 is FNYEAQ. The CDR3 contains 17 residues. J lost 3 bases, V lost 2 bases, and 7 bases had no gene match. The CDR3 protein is CASSLSIAGGSTDTQYF. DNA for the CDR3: TGTGCCAGCAGCTTATCTATAGCGGGAGGGTCGACAGATACGCAGTATTTT.

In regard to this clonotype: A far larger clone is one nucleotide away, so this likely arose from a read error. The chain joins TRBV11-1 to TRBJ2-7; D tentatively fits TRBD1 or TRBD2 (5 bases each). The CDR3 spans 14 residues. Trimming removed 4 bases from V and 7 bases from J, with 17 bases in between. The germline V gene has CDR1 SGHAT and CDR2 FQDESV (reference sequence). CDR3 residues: CASSSLLWGREQYF. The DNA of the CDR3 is TGTGCCAGCAGCTCCCTCCTTTGGGGGAGAGAGCAGTACTTC.

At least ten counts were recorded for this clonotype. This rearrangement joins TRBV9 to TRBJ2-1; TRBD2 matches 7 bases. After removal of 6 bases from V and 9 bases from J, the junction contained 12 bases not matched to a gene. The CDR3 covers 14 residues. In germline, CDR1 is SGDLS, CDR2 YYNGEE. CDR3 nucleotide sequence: TGTGCCAGCACCATATCTGGGGGGGTGGGTGAGCAGTTCTTC. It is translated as CASTISGGVGEQFF.

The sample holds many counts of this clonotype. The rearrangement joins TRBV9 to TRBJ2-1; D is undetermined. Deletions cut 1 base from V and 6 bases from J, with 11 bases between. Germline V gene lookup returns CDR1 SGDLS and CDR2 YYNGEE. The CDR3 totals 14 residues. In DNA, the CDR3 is TGTGCCAGCAGCGTACTGTTTCGCTCCAATGAGCAGTTCTTC. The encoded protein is CASSVLFRSNEQFF. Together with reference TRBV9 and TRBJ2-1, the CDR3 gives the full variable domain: DSGVTQTPKHLITATGQRVTLRCSPRSGDLSVYWYQQSLDQGLQFLIQYYNGEERAKGNILERFSAQQFPDLHSELNLSSLELGDSALYFCASSVLFRSNEQFFGPGTRLTVL.

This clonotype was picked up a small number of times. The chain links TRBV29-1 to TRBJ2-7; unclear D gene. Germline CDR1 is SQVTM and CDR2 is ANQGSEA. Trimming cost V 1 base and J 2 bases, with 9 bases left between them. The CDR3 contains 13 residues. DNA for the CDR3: TGCAGCGTTGAAGGCGGACGGACCTACGAGCAGTACTTC. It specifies CSVEGGRTYEQYF.

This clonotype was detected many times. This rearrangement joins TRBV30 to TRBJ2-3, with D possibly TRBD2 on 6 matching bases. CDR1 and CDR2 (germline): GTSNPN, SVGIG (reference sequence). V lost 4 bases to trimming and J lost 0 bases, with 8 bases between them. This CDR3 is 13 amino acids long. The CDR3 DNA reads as TGTGCCTGGATTCGGGAGAGCACAGATACGCAGTATTTT. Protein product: CAWIRESTDTQYF.

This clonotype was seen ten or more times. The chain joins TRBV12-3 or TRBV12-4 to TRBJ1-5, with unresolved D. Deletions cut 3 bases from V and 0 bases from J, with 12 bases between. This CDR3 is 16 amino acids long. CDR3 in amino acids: CASSFFGVYSNQPQHF. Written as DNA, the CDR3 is TGTGCCAGCAGTTTTTTCGGGGTCTATAGCAATCAGCCCCAGCATTTT.

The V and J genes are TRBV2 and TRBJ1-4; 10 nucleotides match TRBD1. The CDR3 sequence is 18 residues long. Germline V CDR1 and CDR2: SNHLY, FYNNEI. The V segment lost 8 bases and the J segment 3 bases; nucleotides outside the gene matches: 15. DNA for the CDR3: TGTGCCAGCCGGCTCCGGGACAGGGGTGTAGATGCTAATGAAAAACTGTTTTTT. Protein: CASRLRDRGVDANEKLFF.

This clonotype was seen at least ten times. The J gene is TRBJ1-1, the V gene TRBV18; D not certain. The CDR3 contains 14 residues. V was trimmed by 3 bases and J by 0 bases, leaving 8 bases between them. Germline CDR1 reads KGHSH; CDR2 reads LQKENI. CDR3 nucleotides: TGTGCCAGCTCACCCGGGTGGCTGAACACTGAAGCTTTCTTT. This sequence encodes CASSPGWLNTEAFF. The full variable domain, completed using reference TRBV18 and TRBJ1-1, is NAGVMQNPRHLVRRRGQEARLRCSPMKGHSHVYWYRQLPEEGLKFMVYLQKENIIDESGMPKERFSAEFPKEGPSILRIQQVVRGDSAAYFCASSPGWLNTEAFFGQGTRLTVV.

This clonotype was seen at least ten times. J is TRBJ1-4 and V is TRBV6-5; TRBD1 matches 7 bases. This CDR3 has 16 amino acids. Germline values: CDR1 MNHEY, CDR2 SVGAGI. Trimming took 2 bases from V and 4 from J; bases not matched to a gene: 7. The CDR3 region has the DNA TGTGCCAGCAGTTACCGTTTGACAGGGCTTAATGAAAAACTGTTTTTT. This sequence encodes CASSYRLTGLNEKLFF.

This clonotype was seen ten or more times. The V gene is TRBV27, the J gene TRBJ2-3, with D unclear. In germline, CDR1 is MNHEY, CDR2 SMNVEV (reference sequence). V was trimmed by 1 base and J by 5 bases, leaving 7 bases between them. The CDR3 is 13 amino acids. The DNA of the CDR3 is TGTGCCAGCAGTTTATACCCAAAAGATACGCAGTATTTT. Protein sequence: CASSLYPKDTQYF.

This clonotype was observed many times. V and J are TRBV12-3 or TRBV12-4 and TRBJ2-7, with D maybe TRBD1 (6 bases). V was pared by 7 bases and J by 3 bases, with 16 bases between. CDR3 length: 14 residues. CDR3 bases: TGTGCCAGCACCCTACAGGGATATCTCTACGAGCAGTACTTC. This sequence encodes CASTLQGYLYEQYF.

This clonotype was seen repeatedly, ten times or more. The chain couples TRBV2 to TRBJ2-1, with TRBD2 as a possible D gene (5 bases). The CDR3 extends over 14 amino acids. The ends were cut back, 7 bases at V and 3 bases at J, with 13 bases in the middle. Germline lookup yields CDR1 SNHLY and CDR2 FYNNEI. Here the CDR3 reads CASTFGVHYNEQFF. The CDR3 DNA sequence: TGTGCCAGCACCTTCGGGGTACACTACAATGAGCAGTTCTTC.

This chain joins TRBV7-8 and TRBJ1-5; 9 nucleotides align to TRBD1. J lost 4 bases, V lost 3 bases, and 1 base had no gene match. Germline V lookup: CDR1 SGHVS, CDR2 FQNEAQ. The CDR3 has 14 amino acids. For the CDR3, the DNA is TGTGCCAGCAGCTTCGACAGGGGGAATCAGCCCCAGCATTTT. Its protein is CASSFDRGNQPQHF.

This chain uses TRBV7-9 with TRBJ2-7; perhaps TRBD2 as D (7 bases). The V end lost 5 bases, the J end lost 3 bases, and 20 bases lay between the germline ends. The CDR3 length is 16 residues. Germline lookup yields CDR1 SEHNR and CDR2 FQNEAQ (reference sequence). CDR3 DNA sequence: TGTGCCAGCAGCGTGGATAACGGGGGGCTTGTCTACGAGCAGTACTTC. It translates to CASSVDNGGLVYEQYF.

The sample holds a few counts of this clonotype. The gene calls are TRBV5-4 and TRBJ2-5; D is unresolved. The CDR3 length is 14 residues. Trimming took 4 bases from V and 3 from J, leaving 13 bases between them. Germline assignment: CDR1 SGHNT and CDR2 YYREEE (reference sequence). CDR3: CASSAGGREETQYF. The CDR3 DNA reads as TGTGCCAGCAGCGCCGGCGGTAGGGAAGAGACCCAGTACTTC.

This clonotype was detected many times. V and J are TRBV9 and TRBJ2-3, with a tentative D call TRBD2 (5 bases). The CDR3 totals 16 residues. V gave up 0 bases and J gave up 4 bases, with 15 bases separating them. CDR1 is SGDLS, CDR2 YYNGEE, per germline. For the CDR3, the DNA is TGTGCCAGCAGCGTAGCTGGATCCGAGGAGGCAGATACGCAGTATTTT. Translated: CASSVAGSEEADTQYF.

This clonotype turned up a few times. CDR3 amino acids: CASSLDGASGSTDTQYF. CDR3 in DNA: TGTGCCAGCAGCCTCGATGGGGCTAGCGGGAGCACAGATACGCAGTATTTT. The chain recombines TRBV14 with TRBJ2-3, with 8 positions matching TRBD2. V lost 4 bases and J lost 0; bases outside the gene matches: 9. The V gene's germline CDR1 is SGHDN and CDR2 FVKESK. The CDR3 spans 17 residues. The full variable domain, its missing parts supplied by reference TRBV14 and TRBJ2-3, is EAGVTQFPSHSVIEKGQTVTLRCDPISGHDNLYWYRRVMGKEIKFLLHFVKESKQDESGMPNNRFLAERTGGTYSTLKVQPAELEDSGVYFCASSLDGASGSTDTQYFGPGTRLTVL.

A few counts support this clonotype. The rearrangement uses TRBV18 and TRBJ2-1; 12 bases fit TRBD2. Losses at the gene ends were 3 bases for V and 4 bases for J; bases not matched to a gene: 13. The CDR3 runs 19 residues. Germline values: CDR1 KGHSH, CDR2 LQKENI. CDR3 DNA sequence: TGTGCCAGCTCACCTTCCGGGACAACGGGACTAGCGGGTTACAATGAGCAGTTCTTC. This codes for CASSPSGTTGLAGYNEQFF.

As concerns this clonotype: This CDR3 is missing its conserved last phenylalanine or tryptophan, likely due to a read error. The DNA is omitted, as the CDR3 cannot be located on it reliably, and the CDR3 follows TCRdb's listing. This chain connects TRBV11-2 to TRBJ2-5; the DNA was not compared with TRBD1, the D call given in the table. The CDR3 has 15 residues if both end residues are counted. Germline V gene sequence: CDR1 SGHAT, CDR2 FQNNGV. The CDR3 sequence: CASRHRRLSQETLYV.

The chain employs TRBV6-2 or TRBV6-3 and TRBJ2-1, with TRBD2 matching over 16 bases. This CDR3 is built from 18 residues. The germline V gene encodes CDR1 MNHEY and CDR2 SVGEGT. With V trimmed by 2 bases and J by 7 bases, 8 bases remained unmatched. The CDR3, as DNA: TGTGCCAGCAGTTACCGCACCGGGACTAGCGGGAGGGCAAATGAGCAGTTCTTC. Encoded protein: CASSYRTGTSGRANEQFF.